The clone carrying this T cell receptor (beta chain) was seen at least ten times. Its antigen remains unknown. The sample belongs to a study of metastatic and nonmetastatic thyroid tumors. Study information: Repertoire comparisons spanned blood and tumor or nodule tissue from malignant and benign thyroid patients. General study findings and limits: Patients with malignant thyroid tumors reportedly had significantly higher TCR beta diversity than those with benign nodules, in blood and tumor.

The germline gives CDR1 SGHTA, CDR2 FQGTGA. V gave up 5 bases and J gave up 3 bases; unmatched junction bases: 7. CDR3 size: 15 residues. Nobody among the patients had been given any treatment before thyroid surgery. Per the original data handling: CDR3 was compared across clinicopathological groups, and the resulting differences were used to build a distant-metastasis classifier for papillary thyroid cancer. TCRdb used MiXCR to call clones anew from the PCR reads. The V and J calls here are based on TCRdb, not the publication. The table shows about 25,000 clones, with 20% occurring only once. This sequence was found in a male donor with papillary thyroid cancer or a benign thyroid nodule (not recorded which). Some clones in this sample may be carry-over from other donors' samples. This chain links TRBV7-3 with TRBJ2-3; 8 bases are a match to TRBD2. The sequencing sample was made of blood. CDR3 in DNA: TGTGCCAGCAGCCTGTCGGGACTAGTGACAGATACGCAGTATTTT. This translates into CASSLSGLVTDTQYF.